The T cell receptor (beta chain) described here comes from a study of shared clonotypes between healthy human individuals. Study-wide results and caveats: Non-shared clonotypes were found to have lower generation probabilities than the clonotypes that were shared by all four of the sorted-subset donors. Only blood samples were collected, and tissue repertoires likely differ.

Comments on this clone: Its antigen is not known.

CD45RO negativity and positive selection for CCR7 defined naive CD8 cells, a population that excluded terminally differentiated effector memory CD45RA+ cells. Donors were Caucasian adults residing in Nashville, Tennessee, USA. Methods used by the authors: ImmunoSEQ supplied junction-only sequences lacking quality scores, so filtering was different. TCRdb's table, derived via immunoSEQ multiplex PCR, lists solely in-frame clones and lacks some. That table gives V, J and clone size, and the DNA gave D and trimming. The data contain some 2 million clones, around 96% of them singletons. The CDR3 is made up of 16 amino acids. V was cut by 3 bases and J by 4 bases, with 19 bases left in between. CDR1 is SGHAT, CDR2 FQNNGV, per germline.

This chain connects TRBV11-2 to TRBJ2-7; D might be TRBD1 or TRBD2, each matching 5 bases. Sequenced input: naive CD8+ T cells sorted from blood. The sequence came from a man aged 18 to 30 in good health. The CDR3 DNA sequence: TGTGCCAGCAGCTTGGACACCGGGACGCCCGAATACGAGCAGTACTTC. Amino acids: CASSLDTGTPEYEQYF.